This TCR beta chain was found in a study of control samples from healthy donors and cancer patients. V was cut by 0 bases and J by 5 bases, with 13 bases left in between. This CDR3 contains 16 residues. From germline, CDR1 is LGHNA and CDR2 YSLEER. Clones were read by immunoSEQ multiplex PCR, and TCRdb kept only the in-frame ones, dropping some. In the table there are under 60,000 clones, roughly 92% of which are singletons. The receptor was derived from a man between 25 and 39 years old in good health. V usage is TRBV4-3 and J usage is TRBJ1-4, with D unresolved. Sequences were obtained from blood. The CDR3, as DNA: TGCGCCAGCAGCCAAGATTCGCTAGGGTTCAATGAAAAACTGTTTTTT. It translates to CASSQDSLGFNEKLFF.